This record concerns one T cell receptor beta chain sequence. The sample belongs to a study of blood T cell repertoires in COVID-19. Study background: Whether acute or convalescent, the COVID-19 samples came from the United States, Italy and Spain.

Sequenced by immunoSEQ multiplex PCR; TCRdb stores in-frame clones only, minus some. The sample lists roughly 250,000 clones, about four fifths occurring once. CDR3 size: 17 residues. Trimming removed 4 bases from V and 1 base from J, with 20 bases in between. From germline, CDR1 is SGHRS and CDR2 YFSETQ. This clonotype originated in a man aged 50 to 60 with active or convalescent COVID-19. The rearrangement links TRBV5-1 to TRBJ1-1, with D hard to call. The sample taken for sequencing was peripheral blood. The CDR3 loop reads CASSPDKRVRRNTEAFF. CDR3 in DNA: TGCGCCAGCAGCCCAGATAAAAGAGTCCGGAGGAACACTGAAGCTTTCTTT.